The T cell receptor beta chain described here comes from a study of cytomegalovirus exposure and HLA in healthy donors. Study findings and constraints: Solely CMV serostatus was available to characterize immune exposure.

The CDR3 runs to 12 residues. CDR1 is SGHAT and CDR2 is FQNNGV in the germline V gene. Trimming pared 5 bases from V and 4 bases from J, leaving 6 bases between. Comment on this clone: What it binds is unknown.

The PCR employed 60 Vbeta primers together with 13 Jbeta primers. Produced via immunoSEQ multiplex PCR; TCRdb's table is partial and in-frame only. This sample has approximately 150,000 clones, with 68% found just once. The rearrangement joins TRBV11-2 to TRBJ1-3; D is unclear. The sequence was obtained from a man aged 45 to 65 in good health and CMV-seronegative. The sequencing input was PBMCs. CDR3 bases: TGTGCCAGCAGCATACAGGGAAACACCATATATTTT. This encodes CASSIQGNTIYF.